Given below is one TCR beta chain in context. With V trimmed by 1 base and J by 4 bases, 5 bases remained unmatched. Germline CDR1 and CDR2: MGHRA and YSYEKL. The CDR3 is made up of 17 amino acids. This entry comes from a study of T cells after posttransplantation cyclophosphamide. Data came from immunoSEQ multiplex PCR; TCRdb stores just in-frame clones and leaves some out. Among 28,000 or so clones listed, 70% to 90% were seen once. The V call is TRBV4-1, the J call TRBJ2-7; 15 bases map to TRBD2. The receptor comes from a man aged 50 to 59. Sequencing was performed on PBMCs. The CDR3, as DNA: TGCGCCAGCAGCCAAGGGACTAGCGGGGGGGCGTTTTACGAGCAGTACTTC. As protein: CASSQGTSGGAFYEQYF.